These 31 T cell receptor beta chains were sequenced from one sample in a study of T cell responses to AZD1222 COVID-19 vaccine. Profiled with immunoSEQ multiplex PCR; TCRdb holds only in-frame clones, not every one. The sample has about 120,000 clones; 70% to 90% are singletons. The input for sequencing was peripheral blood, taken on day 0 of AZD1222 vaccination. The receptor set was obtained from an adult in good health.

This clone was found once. The chain's CDR3 is CSASKLAGSRGETQYF. The CDR3, as DNA: TGCAGTGCTAGTAAGCTAGCGGGAAGTAGAGGGGAGACCCAGTACTTC. The chain joins TRBV20-1 to TRBJ2-5; 9 positions match TRBD2. The V segment lost 3 bases and the J segment 5 bases; nucleotides outside the gene matches: 13. Per germline, CDR1 DFQATT and CDR2 SNEGSKA (reference sequence). This CDR3 region has 16 residues.

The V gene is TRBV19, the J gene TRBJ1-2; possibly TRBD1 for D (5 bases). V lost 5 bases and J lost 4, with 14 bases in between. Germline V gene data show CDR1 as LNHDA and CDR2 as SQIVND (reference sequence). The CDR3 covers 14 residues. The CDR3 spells CASSPDSLLYGYTF. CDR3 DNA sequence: TGTGCCAGTAGTCCCGACAGTCTCCTCTATGGCTACACCTTC.

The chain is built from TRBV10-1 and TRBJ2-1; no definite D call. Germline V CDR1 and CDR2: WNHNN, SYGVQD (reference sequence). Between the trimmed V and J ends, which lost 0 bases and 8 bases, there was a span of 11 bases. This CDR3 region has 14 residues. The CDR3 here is CASSESQVGDEQFF. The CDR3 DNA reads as TGCGCCAGCAGTGAGTCGCAGGTAGGCGATGAGCAGTTCTTC.

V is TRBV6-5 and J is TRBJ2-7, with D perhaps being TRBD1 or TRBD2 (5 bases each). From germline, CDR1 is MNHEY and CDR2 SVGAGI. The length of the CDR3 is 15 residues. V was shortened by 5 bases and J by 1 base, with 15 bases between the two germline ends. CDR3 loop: CASSPLGERSYEQYF. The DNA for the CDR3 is TGTGCCAGCAGTCCCTTAGGGGAGCGGTCCTACGAGCAGTACTTC.

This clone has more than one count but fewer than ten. CDR3 nucleotides: TGTGCCAGCAGCGCTTCAGGGAGCTCTGGGGCCAACGTCCTGACTTTC. The encoded protein is CASSASGSSGANVLTF. The J gene is TRBJ2-6, the V gene TRBV9, with D perhaps matching TRBD1 or TRBD2 (5 bases each). V was clipped by 3 bases and J by 0 bases, with 10 bases between them. The CDR3 loop spans 16 amino acids. Germline-derived CDR1 and CDR2 are SGDLS and YYNGEE. The full variable domain, in which reference TRBV9 and TRBJ2-6 provide the parts outside the CDR3, is DSGVTQTPKHLITATGQRVTLRCSPRSGDLSVYWYQQSLDQGLQFLIQYYNGEERAKGNILERFSAQQFPDLHSELNLSSLELGDSALYFCASSASGSSGANVLTFGAGSRLTVL.

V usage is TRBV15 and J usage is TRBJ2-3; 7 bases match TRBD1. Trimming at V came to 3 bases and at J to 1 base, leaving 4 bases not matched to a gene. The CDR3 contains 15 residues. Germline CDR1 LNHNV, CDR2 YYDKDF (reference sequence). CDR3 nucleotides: TGTGCCACCAGCAGTGACAGGGTTGGCACAGATACGCAGTATTTT. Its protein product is CATSSDRVGTDTQYF.

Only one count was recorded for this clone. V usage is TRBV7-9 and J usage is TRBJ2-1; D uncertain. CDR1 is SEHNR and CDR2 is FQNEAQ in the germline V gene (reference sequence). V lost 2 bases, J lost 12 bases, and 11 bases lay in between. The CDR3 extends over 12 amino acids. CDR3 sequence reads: CASSLSTMTQFF. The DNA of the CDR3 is TGTGCCAGCAGCTTAAGTACAATGACGCAGTTCTTC.

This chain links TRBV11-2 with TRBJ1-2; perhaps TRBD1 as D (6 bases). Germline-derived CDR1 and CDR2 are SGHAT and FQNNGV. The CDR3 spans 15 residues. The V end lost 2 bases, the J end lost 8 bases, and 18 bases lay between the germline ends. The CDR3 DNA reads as TGTGCCAGCAGCTTAATGGGCAGGGGAACTTCGGGCTACACCTTC. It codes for CASSLMGRGTSGYTF.

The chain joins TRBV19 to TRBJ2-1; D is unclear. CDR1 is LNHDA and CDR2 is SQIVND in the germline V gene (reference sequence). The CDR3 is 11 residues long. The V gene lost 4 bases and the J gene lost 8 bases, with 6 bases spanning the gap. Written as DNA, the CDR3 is TGTGCCAGTAGTACTCGCGATGAGCAGTTCTTC. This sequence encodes CASSTRDEQFF.

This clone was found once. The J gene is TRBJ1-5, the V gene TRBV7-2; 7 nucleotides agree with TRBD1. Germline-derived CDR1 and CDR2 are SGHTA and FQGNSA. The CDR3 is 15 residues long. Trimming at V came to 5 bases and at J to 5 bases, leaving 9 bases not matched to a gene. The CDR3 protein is CASSALGTGDQPQHF. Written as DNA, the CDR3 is TGTGCCAGCAGCGCGCTTGGTACAGGGGATCAGCCCCAGCATTTT.

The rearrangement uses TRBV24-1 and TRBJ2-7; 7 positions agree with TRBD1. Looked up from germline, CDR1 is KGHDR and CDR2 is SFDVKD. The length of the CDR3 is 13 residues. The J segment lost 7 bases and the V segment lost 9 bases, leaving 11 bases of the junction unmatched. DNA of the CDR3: TGTGCCACCGCCCGGGACAGTGCGTCGGAGCAGTACTTC. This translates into CATARDSASEQYF.

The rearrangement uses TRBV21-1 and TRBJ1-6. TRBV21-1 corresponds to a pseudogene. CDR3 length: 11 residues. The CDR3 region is CASSSDSPLHF. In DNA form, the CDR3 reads TGTGCCAGCAGCTCGGATTCACCCCTCCACTTT.

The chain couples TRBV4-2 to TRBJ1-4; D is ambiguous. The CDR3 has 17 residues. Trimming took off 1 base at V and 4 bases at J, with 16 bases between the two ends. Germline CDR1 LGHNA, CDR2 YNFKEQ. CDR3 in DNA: TGTGCCAGCAGCCAAGGGCCCTGGCCGGGGAGTAATGAAAAACTGTTTTTT. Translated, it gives CASSQGPWPGSNEKLFF.

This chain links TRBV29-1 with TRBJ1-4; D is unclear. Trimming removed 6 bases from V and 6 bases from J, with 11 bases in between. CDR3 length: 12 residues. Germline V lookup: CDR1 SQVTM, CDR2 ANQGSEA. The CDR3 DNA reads TGCAGCGTAAAGACAAGTTATGAAAAACTGTTTTTT. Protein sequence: CSVKTSYEKLFF.

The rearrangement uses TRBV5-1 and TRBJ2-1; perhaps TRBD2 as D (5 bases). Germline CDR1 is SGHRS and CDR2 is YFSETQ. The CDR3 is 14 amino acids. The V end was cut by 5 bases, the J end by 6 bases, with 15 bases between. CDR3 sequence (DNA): TGCGCCAGCAGTTCCGGGATCAACATCAATGAGCAGTTCTTC. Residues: CASSSGININEQFF.

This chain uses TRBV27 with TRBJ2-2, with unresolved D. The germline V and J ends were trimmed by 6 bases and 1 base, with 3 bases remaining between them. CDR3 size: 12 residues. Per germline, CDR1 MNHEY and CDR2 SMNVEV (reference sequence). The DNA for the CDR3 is TGTGCCAGCAGCGGGAACACCGGGGAGCTGTTTTTT. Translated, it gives CASSGNTGELFF.

This chain's CDR3 is CASNPTGSNQPQHF. The CDR3 DNA sequence: TGTGCCAGCAATCCCACAGGGAGTAATCAGCCCCAGCATTTT. V usage is TRBV2 and J usage is TRBJ1-5; tentatively, D is TRBD1 (6 bases). This CDR3 has 14 residues. Trimming took 7 bases from V and 4 from J, leaving 14 bases between them. Germline CDR1 SNHLY, CDR2 FYNNEI.

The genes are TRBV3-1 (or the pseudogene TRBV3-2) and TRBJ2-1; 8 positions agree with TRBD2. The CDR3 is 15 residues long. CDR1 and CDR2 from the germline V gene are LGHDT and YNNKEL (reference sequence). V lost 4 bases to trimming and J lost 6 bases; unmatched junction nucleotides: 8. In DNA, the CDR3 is TGTGCCAGCAGCCGAACCGGGACTAGGAGCAATGAGCAGTTCTTC. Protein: CASSRTGTRSNEQFF.

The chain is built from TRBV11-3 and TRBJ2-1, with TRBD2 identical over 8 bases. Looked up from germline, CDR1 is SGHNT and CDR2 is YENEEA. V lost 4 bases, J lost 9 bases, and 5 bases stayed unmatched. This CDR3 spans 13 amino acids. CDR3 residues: CASSSLGRGEQFF. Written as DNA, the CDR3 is TGTGCCAGCAGCTCCCTCGGGAGGGGTGAGCAGTTCTTC.

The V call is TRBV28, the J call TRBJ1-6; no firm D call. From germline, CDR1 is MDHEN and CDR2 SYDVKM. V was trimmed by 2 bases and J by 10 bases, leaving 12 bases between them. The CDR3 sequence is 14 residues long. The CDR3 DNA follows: TGTGCCAGCAGTTTAAGGGCCAAGAACTCACCCCTCCACTTT. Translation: CASSLRAKNSPLHF.

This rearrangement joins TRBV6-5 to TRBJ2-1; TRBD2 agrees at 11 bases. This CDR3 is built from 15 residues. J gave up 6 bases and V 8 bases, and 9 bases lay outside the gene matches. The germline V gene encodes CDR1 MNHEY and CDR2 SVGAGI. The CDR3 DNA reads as TGTGCCAGCGGGGCACTAGCGGGGGTTTTCAATGAGCAGTTCTTC. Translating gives CASGALAGVFNEQFF.

CDR3 in amino acids: CASSFLTSGNTYNEQFF. The CDR3 nucleotides are TGTGCCAGCAGTTTCCTGACTAGCGGGAACACCTACAATGAGCAGTTCTTC. The V and J genes are TRBV27 and TRBJ2-1, with TRBD2 matching over 11 bases. CDR3 length: 17 residues. Germline V gives CDR1 MNHEY, CDR2 SMNVEV (reference sequence). V lost 3 bases and J lost 2; bases outside the gene matches: 6.

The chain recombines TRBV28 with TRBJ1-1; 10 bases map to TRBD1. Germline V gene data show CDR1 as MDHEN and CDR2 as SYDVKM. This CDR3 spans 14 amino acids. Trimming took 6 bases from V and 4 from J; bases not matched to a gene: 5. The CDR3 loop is CASSRQGAVTEAFF. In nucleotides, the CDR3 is TGTGCCAGCAGCCGACAGGGGGCCGTCACTGAAGCTTTCTTT.

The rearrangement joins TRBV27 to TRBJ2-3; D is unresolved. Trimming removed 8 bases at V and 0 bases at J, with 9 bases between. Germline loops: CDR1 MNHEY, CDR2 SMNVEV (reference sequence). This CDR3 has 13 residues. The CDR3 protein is CASPQDSTDTQYF. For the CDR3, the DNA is TGTGCCAGCCCCCAGGACAGCACAGATACGCAGTATTTT.

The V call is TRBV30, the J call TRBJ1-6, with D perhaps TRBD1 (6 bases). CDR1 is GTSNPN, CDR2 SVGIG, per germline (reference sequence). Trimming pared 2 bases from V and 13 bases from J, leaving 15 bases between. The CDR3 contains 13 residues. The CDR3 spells CAWSNGDTQPLHF. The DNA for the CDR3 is TGTGCCTGGAGTAACGGGGACACACAGCCCCTCCACTTT.

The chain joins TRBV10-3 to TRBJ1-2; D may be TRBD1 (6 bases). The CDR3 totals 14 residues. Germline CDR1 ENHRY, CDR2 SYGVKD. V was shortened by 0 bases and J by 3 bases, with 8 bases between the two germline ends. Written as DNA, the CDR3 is TGTGCCATCAGTGAGTCCACAGGGCACTATGGCTACACCTTC. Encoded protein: CAISESTGHYGYTF.

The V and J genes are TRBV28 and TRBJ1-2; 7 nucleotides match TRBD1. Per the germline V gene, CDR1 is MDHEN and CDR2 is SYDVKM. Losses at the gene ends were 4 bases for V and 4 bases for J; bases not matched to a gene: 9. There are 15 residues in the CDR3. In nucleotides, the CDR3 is TGTGCCAGCAGTTCCCAGGGGGGGCGCAGCTATGGCTACACCTTC. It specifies CASSSQGGRSYGYTF.

CDR3 in DNA: TGTGCCAGCAGTTACCGGGGGTCTTTGGATTACGAGCAGTACTTC. Translated: CASSYRGSLDYEQYF. This chain connects TRBV6-5 to TRBJ2-7; tentatively, D is TRBD2 (6 bases). Germline CDR1 and CDR2: MNHEY and SVGAGI. Trimming shortened V by 2 bases and J by 4 bases, and 15 bases separated the two germline ends. CDR3 length equals 15 residues.

CDR3 sequence (DNA): TGCGCCAGCAGTGGGGACAGGGGCGAAAAACTGTTTTTT. The encoded protein is CASSGDRGEKLFF. The chain uses TRBV10-2 and TRBJ1-4; TRBD1 matches 10 bases. The CDR3 length is 13 residues. The V and J ends lost 4 bases and 8 bases, in that order; junction bases with no gene match: 1. Germline V gene sequence: CDR1 WSHSY, CDR2 SAAADI.

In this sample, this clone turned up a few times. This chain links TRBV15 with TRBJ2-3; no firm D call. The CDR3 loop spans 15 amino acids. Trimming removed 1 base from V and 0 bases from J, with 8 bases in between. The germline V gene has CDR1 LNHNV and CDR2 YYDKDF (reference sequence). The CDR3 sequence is CATSRGDGSTDTQYF. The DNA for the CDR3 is TGTGCCACCAGCAGAGGAGACGGAAGCACAGATACGCAGTATTTT.

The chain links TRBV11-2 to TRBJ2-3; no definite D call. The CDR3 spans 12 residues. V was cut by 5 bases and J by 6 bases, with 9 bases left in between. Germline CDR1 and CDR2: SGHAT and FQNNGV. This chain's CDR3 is CASSPSRDTQYF. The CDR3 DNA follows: TGTGCCAGCAGCCCTTCCCGGGATACGCAGTATTTT.